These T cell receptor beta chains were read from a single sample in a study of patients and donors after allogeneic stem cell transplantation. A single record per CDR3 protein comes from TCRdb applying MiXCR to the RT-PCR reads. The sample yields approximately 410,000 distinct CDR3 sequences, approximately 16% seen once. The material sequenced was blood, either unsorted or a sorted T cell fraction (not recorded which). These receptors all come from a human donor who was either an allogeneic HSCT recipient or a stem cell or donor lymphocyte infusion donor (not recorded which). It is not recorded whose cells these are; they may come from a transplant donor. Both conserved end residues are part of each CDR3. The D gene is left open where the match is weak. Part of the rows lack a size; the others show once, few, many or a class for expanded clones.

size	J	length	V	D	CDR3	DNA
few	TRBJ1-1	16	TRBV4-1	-	CASSQLPQVLPGVAFF	TGCGCCAGCAGCCAATTACCCCAGGTCCTACCTGGCGTGGCTTTCTTT
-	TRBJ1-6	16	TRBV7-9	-	CASSNHQVSYNSPLHF	TGTGCCAGCAGCAACCACCAGGTCTCCTATAATTCACCCCTCCACTTT
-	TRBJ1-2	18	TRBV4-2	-	CASSQEKPFREEFRGYTF	TGTGCCAGCAGCCAAGAAAAGCCATTCAGGGAAGAATTCCGCGGCTACACCTTC
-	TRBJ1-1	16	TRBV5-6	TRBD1	CASSFGTGGAGTEAFF	TGTGCCAGCAGCTTCGGGACAGGGGGCGCGGGGACTGAAGCTTTCTTT
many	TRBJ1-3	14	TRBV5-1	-	CASSSGIQGNTIYF	TGCGCCAGCAGCTCTGGAATTCAGGGAAACACCATATATTTT
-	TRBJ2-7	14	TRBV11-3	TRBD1	CASSSGQGEYEQYF	TGTGCCAGCAGCTCCGGACAGGGGGAATACGAGCAGTACTTC
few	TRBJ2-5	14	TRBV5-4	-	CASSLAASEETQYF	TGTGCCAGCAGCTTGGCGGCTAGCGAAGAGACCCAGTACTTC
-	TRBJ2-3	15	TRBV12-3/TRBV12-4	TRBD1	CASSDREPSTDTQYF	TGTGCCAGCAGCGACAGGGAGCCAAGCACAGATACGCAGTATTTT
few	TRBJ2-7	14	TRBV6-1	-	CASTTGTVSYEQYF	TGTGCCAGCACCACCGGGACGGTCTCCTACGAGCAGTACTTC
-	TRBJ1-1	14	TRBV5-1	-	CASFAGTLDTEAFF	TGCGCCAGCTTCGCCGGGACATTAGATACTGAAGCTTTCTTT
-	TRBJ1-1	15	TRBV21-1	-	CASSKRNSGNTEAFF	TGTGCCAGCAGCAAAAGAAACAGCGGGAACACTGAAGCTTTCTTT
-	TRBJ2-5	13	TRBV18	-	CASSPWGEETQYF	TGTGCCAGCTCACCCTGGGGAGAGGAGACCCAGTACTTC
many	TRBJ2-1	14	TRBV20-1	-	CSAYPEDKYNEQFF	TGCAGTGCCTACCCAGAGGACAAATACAATGAGCAGTTCTTC
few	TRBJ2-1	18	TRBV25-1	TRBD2	CASSEFGGGAPLYNEQFF	TGTGCCAGCAGTGAATTTGGGGGAGGGGCCCCCCTCTACAATGAGCAGTTCTTC
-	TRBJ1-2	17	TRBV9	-	CASSASWTSRLNYGYTF	TGTGCCAGCAGCGCTAGCTGGACAAGTCGATTGAACTATGGCTACACCTTC
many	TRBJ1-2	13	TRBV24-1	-	CATSDWRGGGYTF	TGTGCCACCAGTGATTGGAGGGGAGGTGGCTACACCTTC
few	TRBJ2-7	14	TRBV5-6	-	CASSLAFSQNEQYF	TGTGCCAGCAGCTTGGCCTTTTCCCAAAACGAGCAGTACTTC
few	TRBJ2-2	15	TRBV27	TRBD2	CASSLSAGLGGELFF	TGTGCCAGCAGTTTGTCAGCGGGGCTCGGCGGGGAGCTGTTTTTT
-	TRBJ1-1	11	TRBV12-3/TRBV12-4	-	CAIPGGAEAFF	TGTGCCATTCCGGGGGGGGCTGAAGCTTTCTTT
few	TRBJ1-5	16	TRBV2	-	CASSLQGPFSNQPQHF	TGTGCCAGCAGTCTTCAGGGGCCTTTTAGCAATCAGCCCCAGCATTTT
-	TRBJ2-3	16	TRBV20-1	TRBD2	CSARGARGGRTDTQYF	TGCAGTGCTAGGGGGGCACGGGGGGGACGCACAGATACGCAGTATTTT
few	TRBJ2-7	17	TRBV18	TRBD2	CASSPTASGRAHYEQYF	TGTGCCAGCTCACCAACCGCTAGCGGGAGGGCTCACTACGAGCAGTACTTC
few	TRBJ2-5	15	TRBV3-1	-	CASSPSDQGLETQYF	TGTGCCAGCAGCCCCTCGGATCAGGGTCTGGAGACCCAGTACTTC
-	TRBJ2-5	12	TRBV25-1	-	CATGDRQETQYF	TGTGCCACTGGGGACCGACAAGAGACCCAGTACTTC
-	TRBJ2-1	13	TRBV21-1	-	CASSNRALNEQFF	TGTGCCAGCAGCAACCGGGCCCTCAATGAGCAGTTCTTC
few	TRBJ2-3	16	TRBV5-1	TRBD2	CASSITSGGKADTQYF	TGCGCCAGCAGCATCACTAGCGGGGGGAAGGCAGATACGCAGTATTTT
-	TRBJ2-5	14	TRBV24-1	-	CATGPPVPQETQYF	TGTGCCACCGGTCCGCCAGTCCCGCAAGAGACCCAGTACTTC
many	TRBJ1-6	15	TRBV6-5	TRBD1	CASSYGDRAGSPLHF	TGTGCCAGCAGTTACGGGGACAGGGCCGGGTCACCCCTCCACTTT
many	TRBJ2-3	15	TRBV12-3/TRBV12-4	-	CASSPRTASTDTQYF	TGTGCCAGCAGTCCGAGGACAGCTAGCACAGATACGCAGTATTTT
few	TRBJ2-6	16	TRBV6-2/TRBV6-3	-	CASSYNRDTGANVLTF	TGTGCCAGCAGTTACAACAGAGATACTGGGGCCAACGTCCTGACTTTC
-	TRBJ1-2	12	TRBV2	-	CASRLGDYGYTF	TGTGCCAGCAGGCTGGGGGACTATGGCTACACCTTC
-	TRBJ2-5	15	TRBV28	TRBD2	CASSSRTSGGETQYF	TGTGCCAGCAGTTCGCGGACTAGCGGGGGTGAGACCCAGTACTTC
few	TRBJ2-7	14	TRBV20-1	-	CSAVTTTGLYEQYF	TGCAGTGCCGTAACTACGACCGGCCTCTACGAGCAGTACTTC
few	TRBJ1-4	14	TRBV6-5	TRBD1	CASSSGTGYEKLFF	TGTGCCAGCAGTTCGGGGACAGGGTATGAAAAACTGTTTTTT
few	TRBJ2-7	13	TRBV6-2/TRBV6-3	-	CASRRMPRYEQYF	TGTGCCAGCCGTCGGATGCCTCGCTACGAGCAGTACTTC
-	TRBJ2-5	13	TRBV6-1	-	CASRRGNSKTQYF	TGTGCCAGCAGGAGGGGGAACTCGAAGACCCAGTACTTC
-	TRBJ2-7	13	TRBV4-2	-	CASSQVGGNEQYF	TGTGCCAGCAGCCAAGTTGGGGGAAACGAGCAGTACTTC
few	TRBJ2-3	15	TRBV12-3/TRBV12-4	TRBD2	CASSPRGGRANTQYF	TGTGCCAGCAGTCCAAGGGGCGGGAGAGCAAATACGCAGTATTTT
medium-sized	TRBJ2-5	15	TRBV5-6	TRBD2	CASSEGLAGVETQYF	TGTGCCAGCAGCGAGGGACTAGCGGGAGTTGAGACCCAGTACTTC
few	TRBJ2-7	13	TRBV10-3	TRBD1	CAIRAGTGGAGYF	TGTGCCATCAGAGCCGGGACAGGGGGCGCGGGGTACTTC
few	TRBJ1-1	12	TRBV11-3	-	CASSLAQVGAFF	TGTGCCAGCAGCTTAGCACAGGTGGGAGCTTTCTTT
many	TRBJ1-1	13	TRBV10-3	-	CAISVRGGTEAFF	TGTGCCATCAGTGTGAGGGGAGGCACTGAAGCTTTCTTT
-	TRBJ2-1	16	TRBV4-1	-	CASSRMDGTLNNEQFF	TGCGCCAGCAGCCGAATGGACGGGACACTCAACAATGAGCAGTTCTTC